This record concerns one T cell receptor beta chain sequence. Authors' methods: Scientists estimated how many nucleated cells there were by amplifying reference gene primers. This table comes from immunoSEQ multiplex PCR, and its TCRdb copy is limited to in-frame clones, with some not included. That table furnishes V, J and clone size, whereas the DNA furnished D and trimming. The sample has more than 90,000 clones; roughly 80% are singletons. This specimen belongs to a study of blood T cell repertoires in COVID-19. The overall study: Acute and convalescent COVID-19 samples came from the United States, Italy and Spain.

Sequenced: peripheral blood. The TCR sequence derives from a man in his sixties or seventies with acute or convalescent COVID-19.

The CDR3 DNA follows: TGCGCCAGCAGCTCCCGCACGGGAACTGGAAACACCATATATTTT. As protein: CASSSRTGTGNTIYF. V is TRBV5-1 and J is TRBJ1-3, with D unresolved. Trimming left V 3 bases short and J 2 bases short, with 12 bases between. The CDR3 extends over 15 amino acids. CDR1 and CDR2 (germline): SGHRS, YFSETQ.